This T cell receptor (beta chain) was observed in a study of cytomegalovirus exposure and HLA in healthy donors (dated by TCRdb to about 2017). Concerning the study at large: According to a later analysis, one platform produced both the roughly 120 validation repertoires and the 670 or so repertoires of the first cohort. The aim of the study was to test whether cataloging public T cell receptors could identify signatures of past pathogen exposure. Besides the first cohort of roughly 640 subjects, a separate validation cohort made up of roughly 120 different subjects was used. High-throughput TCR immunosequencing, statistical association of individual TCRs with disease status, and machine learning were combined to predict cytomegalovirus infection status. Broad study findings and their caveats: It was suggested by the authors that the approach could potentially be generalized to other disease states and immunological phenotypes. A few of the identified cytomegalovirus-associated TCR beta chains were confirmed in vitro to be specific for cytomegalovirus antigens. A later analysis found that TCRs clustered in the first cohort also tended to co-occur in the 95 to 150 validation repertoires, with about 94% of cluster scores above 0. In both the original and validation cohorts, the classifier was reported to diagnose cytomegalovirus status with high specificity and sensitivity. While some public TCRs were present in many individuals, most TCR sequences turned up only very rarely across donors. A total of fewer than 200 TCR beta chains were listed by the study as associated with cytomegalovirus. The validation cohort had no HLA typing available for a later analysis, so co-occurrence within that cohort was assessed over all 110 or so repertoires.

The library was obtained by the immunoSEQ multiplex PCR assay. From the authors' description of their analysis: A statistical classification framework was built to diagnose cytomegalovirus status from the catalog of TCR beta chain sequences. This is the immuneACCESS table as TCRdb keeps it, with only in-frame sequences that have V and J called. A part of the clones is gone; compared with another copy, unresolved V genes explain less than half, and the rest is unexplained. That table gives V, J and clone size, and the DNA gave D and trimming. Present in this sample are 65,000 to 85,000 clones, 85% to 95% of which were seen just once. The ten largest make up around 0.69% of the sample. This clone was seen more than once but under ten times. Its antigen is not yet known. Base quality data are lacking; no much larger clone is found one base away. Including cysteine and phenylalanine, the CDR3 has 18 amino acids. CDR3 DNA only is kept here, 54 bases in frame from base 1. The germline V gene (reference sequence) supplies CDR1 LNHDA and CDR2 SQIVND. Trimmed from V: 2 bases; trimmed from J: 3 bases; junction bases lacking a gene match: 10.

Donors formed part of the validation cohort, which comprised about 130 subjects and was distinct from the first cohort of under 800 subjects. This sequence uses TRBV19 and TRBJ2-7, with 13 middle bases fitting TRBD2. Sequenced material: PBMCs. The sequence was collected from a woman younger than 35 in good health and CMV-seronegative. CDR3 loop: CASSIKLGLAGVLYEQYF. The DNA sequence is TGTGCCAGTAGTATAAAGTTAGGACTAGCGGGAGTCCTCTACGAGCAGTACTTC. Reference TRBV19 and TRBJ2-7 genes cover what lies past the CDR3, so the full variable domain is DGGITQSPKYLFRKEGQNVTLSCEQNLNHDAMYWYRQDPGQGLRLIYYSQIVNDFQKGDIAEGYSVSREKKESFPLTVTSAQKNPTAFYLCASSIKLGLAGVLYEQYFGPGTRLTVT.